The clone carrying this T cell receptor (beta chain) was detected a few times. The sample providers were healthy Caucasian people from Russia, aged roughly 6 to 95. This CDR3 contains 16 residues. Germline assignment: CDR1 LNHNV and CDR2 YYDKDF (reference sequence). The V and J ends lost 5 bases and 3 bases respectively, with 17 bases between them. The authors ran a second PCR of roughly 6 to 11 cycles using a sample-barcoded 5' primer and a J-beta primer mix. TCRdb fed the 5' RACE reads into MiXCR, producing one record per CDR3 protein. The table shows roughly 1,800,000 distinct CDR3 sequences, with about 50% occurring only once. This sample stems from a study of blood T cells in healthy people across ages.

Sequenced material: blood. This sequence originates from a woman aged 40 to 50 in good health. This sequence joins TRBV15 and TRBJ2-1; the D call may be TRBD1 or TRBD2 (7 bases each). Here the CDR3 reads CATSGTGGTVYNEQFF. The CDR3 DNA sequence: TGTGCCACCAGCGGTACCGGGGGGACAGTCTACAATGAGCAGTTCTTC.